The 22 T cell receptor beta chains presented below share a single source sample, sequenced in a study of radiotherapy plus CTLA-4 blockade in lung cancer. The protocol was immunoSEQ multiplex PCR, while the TCRdb copy is restricted to in-frame clones and leaves out a portion. The sample records roughly 45,000 clones, 60% to 70% being singletons. Sequencing was performed on peripheral blood, taken from a patient treated with radiotherapy plus ipilimumab. These receptors all come from a human donor with non-small cell lung cancer who had a partial response to radiotherapy plus ipilimumab.

The V gene is TRBV10-3, the J gene TRBJ1-2; D is possibly TRBD1 (6 bases). The V gene's germline CDR1 is ENHRY and CDR2 SYGVKD. The CDR3 is made up of 14 amino acids. V dropped 6 bases and J dropped 8 bases, with 19 bases sitting between them. The DNA for the CDR3 is TGTGCCATCAGCGTGGGCAGGGGAGTCGGAGGCTACACCTTC. It translates to CAISVGRGVGGYTF.

The V call is TRBV30, the J call TRBJ2-2, with TRBD1 as a possible D gene (5 bases). The V gene lost 4 bases and the J gene lost 3 bases, with 12 bases spanning the gap. Germline V gene data show CDR1 as GTSNPN and CDR2 as SVGIG (reference sequence). This CDR3 spans 14 amino acids. The CDR3 reads CAWMDITHTGELFF. The CDR3 nucleotides read TGTGCCTGGATGGACATTACTCACACCGGGGAGCTGTTTTTT.

The count of this clone is one. V usage is TRBV29-1 and J usage is TRBJ1-3; 7 bases match TRBD1. CDR3 length: 15 residues. Germline assignment: CDR1 SQVTM and CDR2 ANQGSEA. Trimming removed 4 bases from V and 1 base from J; junction bases left unmatched: 7. As DNA, the CDR3 is TGCAGCGTTGGGTTGGGGACAGCTTCTGGAAACACCATATATTTT. It translates to CSVGLGTASGNTIYF.

The chain employs TRBV27 and TRBJ2-1, with TRBD2 matching 7 bases. Unmatched junction bases numbered 4, after V lost 3 bases and J lost 5 bases. The CDR3 contains 14 residues. The V gene's germline CDR1 is MNHEY and CDR2 SMNVEV (reference sequence). The CDR3 here is CASSFTSVDNEQFF. CDR3 coding DNA: TGTGCCAGCAGTTTTACTAGCGTGGACAATGAGCAGTTCTTC.

The genes are TRBV18 and TRBJ2-1; possibly TRBD2 for D (7 bases). V was pared by 6 bases and J by 4 bases, with 16 bases between. This CDR3 is built from 15 residues. Germline lookup yields CDR1 KGHSH and CDR2 LQKENI. The CDR3, as DNA: TGTGCCAGCTCCCCGGTGGGGGGGCAATACAATGAGCAGTTCTTC. Translated: CASSPVGGQYNEQFF.

This clone was counted only a few times. This chain connects TRBV15 to TRBJ1-2; D is ambiguous. From germline, CDR1 is LNHNV and CDR2 YYDKDF (reference sequence). The ends were cut back, 0 bases at V and 2 bases at J, with 7 bases in the middle. CDR3 length equals 14 residues. The CDR3, as DNA: TGTGCCACCAGCAGAGACAGGAACAACTATGGCTACACCTTC. Translation: CATSRDRNNYGYTF.

The chain combines TRBV19 with TRBJ2-5; the D is unclear. The germline gives CDR1 LNHDA, CDR2 SQIVND (reference sequence). Trimming took 8 bases from V and 1 from J, leaving 8 bases between them. The CDR3 is 12 residues long. The CDR3 sequence is CASSRLQETQYF. In DNA, the CDR3 is TGTGCCAGTTCCAGACTCCAAGAGACCCAGTACTTC.

V gene TRBV11-2 combines with J gene TRBJ1-2; a possible D gene is TRBD1 (5 bases). Germline-derived CDR1 and CDR2 are SGHAT and FQNNGV. The CDR3 has 15 amino acids. Trimming took off 5 bases at V and 5 bases at J, with 18 bases between the two ends. The chain's CDR3 is CASSHGGTAGYGYTF. CDR3 bases: TGTGCCAGCAGCCACGGGGGGACGGCCGGATATGGCTACACCTTC. Drawing the rest from reference TRBV11-2 and TRBJ1-2, the complete variable domain is EAGVAQSPRYKIIEKRQSVAFWCNPISGHATLYWYQQILGQGPKLLIQFQNNGVVDDSQLPKDRFSAERLKGVDSTLKIQPAKLEDSAVYLCASSHGGTAGYGYTFGSGTRLTVV.

The chain employs TRBV19 and TRBJ1-1; D unresolved. CDR1 is LNHDA, CDR2 SQIVND, per germline (reference sequence). Trimming removed 3 bases at V and 5 bases at J, with 10 bases between. This CDR3 spans 13 amino acids. The CDR3 is CASSINWRTEAFF. CDR3 nucleotides: TGTGCCAGTAGTATCAACTGGAGGACTGAAGCTTTCTTT.

This clone was found once. The J gene is TRBJ1-2, the V gene TRBV14; D gene ambiguous. Germline CDR1 reads SGHDN; CDR2 reads FVKESK. This CDR3 has 17 residues. V was shortened by 0 bases and J by 0 bases, with 14 bases between the two germline ends. CDR3 bases: TGTGCCAGCAGCCAAGAAGCGGCCAGCCTATCTAACTATGGCTACACCTTC. This codes for CASSQEAASLSNYGYTF.

This clone was seen only once. The genes are TRBV7-2 and TRBJ2-7, with 7 bases identical to TRBD1. Germline V lookup: CDR1 SGHTA, CDR2 FQGNSA. V gave up 5 bases and J gave up 0 bases; unmatched junction bases: 4. The CDR3 totals 14 residues. The CDR3 DNA reads as TGTGCCAGCAGCCCTCGACAGGGCTCCTACGAGCAGTACTTC. Translated: CASSPRQGSYEQYF.

The chain combines TRBV14 with TRBJ2-1; tentative D call: TRBD1 (6 bases). CDR3 length equals 15 residues. Germline V gene lookup returns CDR1 SGHDN and CDR2 FVKESK. Trimming took off 1 base at V and 5 bases at J, with 12 bases between the two ends. In nucleotides, the CDR3 is TGTGCCAGCAGCCAAGCGGCAGGGGCGAACAATGAGCAGTTCTTC. This translates into CASSQAAGANNEQFF.

The chain links TRBV13 to TRBJ2-7; D is perhaps TRBD2 (5 bases). V gave up 0 bases and J gave up 5 bases, with 11 bases separating them. CDR1 is PRHDT and CDR2 is FYEKMQ in the germline V gene (reference sequence). The CDR3 contains 14 residues. The DNA for the CDR3 is TGTGCCAGCAGCTTAGGCGGGATACGCCACGAGCAGTACTTC. Encoded protein: CASSLGGIRHEQYF.

The rearrangement links TRBV6-5 to TRBJ2-3; 7 bases are shared with TRBD1. V lost 5 bases and J lost 2; bases outside the gene matches: 4. The CDR3 loop spans 14 amino acids. CDR1 is MNHEY and CDR2 is SVGAGI in the germline V gene. The CDR3 region has the DNA TGTGCCAGCAGTCGACAGGGTTCCACAGATACGCAGTATTTT. Translating gives CASSRQGSTDTQYF.

This clone came up a few times. This chain links TRBV9 with TRBJ1-2; 7 nucleotides agree with TRBD1. This CDR3 has 15 amino acids. Germline-derived CDR1 and CDR2 are SGDLS and YYNGEE. Trimming cost V 3 bases and J 5 bases; bases outside gene matches: 10. The CDR3 reads CASSEYGYRGYGYTF. DNA of the CDR3: TGTGCCAGCAGCGAATACGGTTACAGGGGTTATGGCTACACCTTC.

The chain carries TRBV5-1 and TRBJ2-5, with a tentative D call TRBD2 (5 bases). The CDR3 totals 14 residues. V lost 1 base and J 2 bases, leaving 9 bases between the germline ends. Germline CDR1 reads SGHRS; CDR2 reads YFSETQ. The CDR3 region is CASSLSTGQETQYF. DNA of the CDR3: TGCGCCAGCAGCTTGTCAACGGGACAAGAGACCCAGTACTTC.

The V call is TRBV6-5, the J call TRBJ1-5; D is uncertain. There are 14 residues in the CDR3. V was cut by 8 bases and J by 6 bases, with 17 bases left in between. Germline V gene sequence: CDR1 MNHEY, CDR2 SVGAGI. This chain's CDR3 is CASRSLVYSQPQHF. The CDR3, as DNA: TGTGCCAGCCGTTCTCTCGTGTATTCTCAGCCCCAGCATTTT.

The chain recombines TRBV5-1 with TRBJ1-3; D unresolved. CDR1 is SGHRS, CDR2 YFSETQ, per germline. V shed 5 bases and J shed 2 bases, with 20 bases lying between them. The CDR3 is made up of 17 amino acids. The CDR3 sequence: CASSLALGERAGNTIYF. CDR3 coding DNA: TGCGCCAGCAGTTTAGCCCTCGGGGAGAGGGCTGGAAACACCATATATTTT.

J is TRBJ1-2 and V is TRBV30; 9 nucleotides match TRBD1. Germline CDR1 GTSNPN, CDR2 SVGIG (reference sequence). The CDR3 runs to 16 residues. V lost 5 bases, J lost 4 bases, and 14 bases stayed unmatched. The CDR3 sequence: CAWALTWDREGYGYTF. CDR3 nucleotide sequence: TGTGCCTGGGCCCTTACCTGGGACAGGGAGGGCTATGGCTACACCTTC.

The V gene is TRBV10-2, the J gene TRBJ2-1, with a weak D call TRBD1 (6 bases). The length of the CDR3 is 14 residues. The ends were cut back, 5 bases at V and 0 bases at J, with 8 bases in the middle. Germline V lookup: CDR1 WSHSY, CDR2 SAAADI. CDR3 nucleotides: TGCGCCAGCAGTAGGGACATCTCCTACAATGAGCAGTTCTTC. This sequence encodes CASSRDISYNEQFF.

This clone was recorded a few times. This chain links TRBV4-2 with TRBJ2-7, with D possibly matching TRBD2 (5 bases). V was clipped by 1 base and J by 3 bases, with 13 bases between them. CDR1 and CDR2 (germline): LGHNA, YNFKEQ. The CDR3 runs to 15 residues. In DNA, the CDR3 is TGTGCCAGCAGCCAAGGTGAGGGAGAGGGCTACGAGCAGTACTTC. Translating it yields CASSQGEGEGYEQYF.

The chain couples TRBV19 to TRBJ2-2, with a tentative D call TRBD2 (5 bases). The V gene's germline CDR1 is LNHDA and CDR2 SQIVND (reference sequence). The V and J ends lost 5 bases and 1 base respectively, with 20 bases between them. The CDR3 has 18 amino acids. In DNA, the CDR3 is TGTGCCAGTAGTCGAGGGCGGGCCGCCCTTAAGAACACCGGGGAGCTGTTTTTT. It translates to CASSRGRAALKNTGELFF.